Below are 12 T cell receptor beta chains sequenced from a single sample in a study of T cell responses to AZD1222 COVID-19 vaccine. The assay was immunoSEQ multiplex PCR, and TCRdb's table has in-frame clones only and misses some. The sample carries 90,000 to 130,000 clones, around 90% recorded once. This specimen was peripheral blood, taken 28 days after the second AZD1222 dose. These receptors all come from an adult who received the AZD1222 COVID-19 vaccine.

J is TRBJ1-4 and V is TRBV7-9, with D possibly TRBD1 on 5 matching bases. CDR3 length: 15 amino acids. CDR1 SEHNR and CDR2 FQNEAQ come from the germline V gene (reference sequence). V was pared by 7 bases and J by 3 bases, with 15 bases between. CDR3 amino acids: CASNDQGQANEKLFF. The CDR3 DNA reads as TGTGCCAGCAACGACCAGGGCCAGGCTAATGAAAAACTGTTTTTT.

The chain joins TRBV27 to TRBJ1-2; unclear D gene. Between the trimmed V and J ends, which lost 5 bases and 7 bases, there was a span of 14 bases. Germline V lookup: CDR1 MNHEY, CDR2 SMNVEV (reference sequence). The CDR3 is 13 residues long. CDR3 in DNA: TGTGCCAGCAGTCGACGGGCCGCTCGTGGCTACACCTTC. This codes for CASSRRAARGYTF.

The CDR3 region is CASSFFSGVAGELFF. Here the CDR3 DNA reads TGTGCCAGCAGTTTCTTCTCGGGGGTGGCCGGGGAGCTGTTTTTT. This chain links TRBV6-5 with TRBJ2-2; possible D gene TRBD2, 6 bases. The CDR3 loop spans 15 amino acids. In germline, CDR1 is MNHEY, CDR2 SVGAGI. V shed 4 bases and J shed 6 bases, with 15 bases lying between them.

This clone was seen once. The CDR3 loop reads CASRILTSGHTGELFF. The CDR3 nucleotides are TGTGCCAGCAGGATCCTGACTAGCGGCCACACCGGGGAGCTGTTTTTT. The V call is TRBV28, the J call TRBJ2-2; 9 bases align to TRBD2. Germline V gene sequence: CDR1 MDHEN, CDR2 SYDVKM. Trimming cost V 6 bases and J 3 bases; bases outside gene matches: 8. The CDR3 has 16 amino acids.

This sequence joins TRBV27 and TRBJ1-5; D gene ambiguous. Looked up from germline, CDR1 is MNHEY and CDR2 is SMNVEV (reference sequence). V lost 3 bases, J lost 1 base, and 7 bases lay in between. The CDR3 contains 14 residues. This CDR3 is CASSLGWSNQPQHF. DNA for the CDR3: TGTGCCAGCAGTTTGGGGTGGAGCAATCAGCCCCAGCATTTT.

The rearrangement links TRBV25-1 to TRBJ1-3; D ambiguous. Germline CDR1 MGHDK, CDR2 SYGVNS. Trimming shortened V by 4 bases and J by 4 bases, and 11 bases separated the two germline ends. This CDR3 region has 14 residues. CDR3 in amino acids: CASSGSSVGNTIYF. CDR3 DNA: TGTGCCAGCAGTGGGAGCAGCGTAGGAAACACCATATATTTT.

Written as DNA, the CDR3 is TGTGCCAGCTCACCGGGGAAGCAGGGTCGTGAAAAACTGTTTTTT. Translating it yields CASSPGKQGREKLFF. This chain uses TRBV18 with TRBJ1-4, with a possible D match to TRBD1 (5 bases). The germline V gene encodes CDR1 KGHSH and CDR2 LQKENI. The V end lost 3 bases, the J end lost 7 bases, and 15 bases lay between the germline ends. The CDR3 consists of 15 residues.

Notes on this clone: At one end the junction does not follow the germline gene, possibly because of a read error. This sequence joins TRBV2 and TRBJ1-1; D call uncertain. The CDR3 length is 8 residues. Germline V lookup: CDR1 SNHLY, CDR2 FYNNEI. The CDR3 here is CASTEAFF. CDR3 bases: TGTGCCAGCACTGAAGCTTTCTTT.

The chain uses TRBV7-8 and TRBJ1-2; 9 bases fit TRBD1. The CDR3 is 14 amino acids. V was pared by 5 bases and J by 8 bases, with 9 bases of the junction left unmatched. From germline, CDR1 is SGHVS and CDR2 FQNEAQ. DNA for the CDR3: TGTGCCAGCAGCAGGGCGGACAGGGGACGGGGCTACACCTTC. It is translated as CASSRADRGRGYTF.

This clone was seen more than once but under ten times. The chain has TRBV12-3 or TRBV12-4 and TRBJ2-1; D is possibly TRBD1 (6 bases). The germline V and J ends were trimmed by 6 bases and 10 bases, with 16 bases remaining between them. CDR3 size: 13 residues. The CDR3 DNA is TGTGCCAGCAGCCCCGGACTCGACAGGGAGCAGTTCTTC. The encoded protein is CASSPGLDREQFF.

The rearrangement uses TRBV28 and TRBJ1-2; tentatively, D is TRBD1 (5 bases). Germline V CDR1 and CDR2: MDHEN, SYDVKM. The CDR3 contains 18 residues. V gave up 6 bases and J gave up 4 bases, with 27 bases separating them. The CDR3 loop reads CASRPHLGRNPRGYGYTF. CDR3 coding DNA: TGTGCCAGCAGGCCTCACCTGGGACGGAACCCACGGGGCTATGGCTACACCTTC.

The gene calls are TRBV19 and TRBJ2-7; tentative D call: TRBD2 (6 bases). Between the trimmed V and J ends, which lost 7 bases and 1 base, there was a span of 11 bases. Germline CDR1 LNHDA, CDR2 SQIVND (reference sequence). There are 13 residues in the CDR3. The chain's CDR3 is CASKRAQSYEQYF. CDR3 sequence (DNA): TGTGCCAGTAAGCGGGCCCAATCCTACGAGCAGTACTTC.